A selection of T cell receptor beta chains follows, all from one sample in a study of blood T cells in healthy people across ages. A single record per CDR3 protein comes from TCRdb applying MiXCR to the 5' RACE reads. The table includes 920,000 or so distinct CDR3 sequences, 35% to 50% detected once. Input material: blood. These TCRs come from an older woman in good health. The CDR3 runs from the conserved cysteine through the conserved F or W. D genes are given only for firm matches.

V: TRBV7-9; J: TRBJ2-3; D: TRBD1; CDR3: CASRSRGGAGTDTQYF
V: TRBV20-1; J: TRBJ2-6; D: TRBD1; CDR3: CSARTGSSGANVLTF
V: TRBV4-2; J: TRBJ2-1; D: NA; CDR3: CASSQVRLADEQFF
V: TRBV9; J: TRBJ2-3; D: NA; CDR3: CASSVDGRADTQYF
V: TRBV7-9; J: NA; D: NA; CDR3: CASSPAMGANLHEQYF
V: TRBV7-9; J: TRBJ2-7; D: NA; CDR3: CASAPGSYEQYF
V: TRBV7-3; J: TRBJ2-3; D: NA; CDR3: CASREGVGDTQYF
V: TRBV12-3/TRBV12-4; J: TRBJ1-4; D: TRBD1; CDR3: CASSSAGGEKLFF
V: TRBV10-3; J: TRBJ2-3; D: NA; CDR3: CAIRDPLSTDTQYF
V: TRBV27; J: TRBJ2-5; D: NA; CDR3: CASSSRDNQETQYF
V: TRBV20-1; J: TRBJ2-7; D: NA; CDR3: CSARGEYEQYF
V: TRBV6-2/TRBV6-3; J: TRBJ2-7; D: NA; CDR3: CASSDSGNYEQYF
V: TRBV5-1; J: TRBJ2-3; D: NA; CDR3: CASSLGLGYTDTQYF
V: TRBV7-2; J: TRBJ2-1; D: TRBD2; CDR3: CASSLAAGGYNEQFF
V: TRBV6-5; J: TRBJ2-5; D: NA; CDR3: CASSYGLSEQYF
V: TRBV29-1; J: TRBJ2-6; D: NA; CDR3: CSVGTASSGANVLTF
V: TRBV6-5; J: TRBJ2-5; D: TRBD2; CDR3: CASSYSSGGPFLETQYF
V: TRBV20-1; J: TRBJ2-5; D: TRBD1; CDR3: CSAPDRAVGETQYF